Listed below are T cell receptor beta chains from one sample, sequenced in a study of OX40 agonist ivuxolimab in advanced cancers. TCRdb's copy holds only in-frame clones and misses some; the assay was immunoSEQ multiplex PCR. The repertoire consists of approximately 17,000 clones, with roughly 81% occurring once and the leading ten covering roughly 72%. Here the sequenced sample was CD4+ or CD8+ T cells sorted from blood, taken in a trial of the OX40 agonist ivuxolimab. Every receptor here comes from an adult with an advanced solid tumor such as melanoma, head and neck, liver or kidney cancer. CDR3s include the opening cysteine and the closing phenylalanine or tryptophan. A D gene is named only where the DNA matches it firmly. Size tells how often a clone was seen (once, few, many) or the class of an expanded clone, and some rows leave it out.

V	size	D	J	DNA	CDR3
TRBV7-9	.	.	TRBJ2-7	TGTGCCAGCAGCCTACCGCCCAGGGGCAGTCCATACGAGCAGTACTTC	CASSLPPRGSPYEQYF
TRBV29-1	.	.	TRBJ2-6	TGCAGCGTTGAAGATCCCCTTTTCTCTGGGGCCAACGTCCTGACTTTC	CSVEDPLFSGANVLTF
TRBV5-8	.	.	TRBJ1-5	TGTGCCAGCAGCTCCCCGGGGGTTCAGCCCCAGCATTTT	CASSSPGVQPQHF
TRBV2	.	TRBD2	TRBJ2-7	TGTGCCAGCAAGTGGGACTACTTTTCCCCCGTCGTTAACGAGGAGCAGTACTTC	CASKWDYFSPVVNEEQYF
TRBV25-1	.	TRBD1	TRBJ1-5	TGTGCCAGCAGTGACGGACAGGGGGGCGGTCAGCCCCAGCATTTT	CASSDGQGGGQPQHF
TRBV9	.	.	TRBJ1-1	TGTGCCAGCAGCGCCGGACTCAGAGGAACTGAAGCTTTCTTT	CASSAGLRGTEAFF
TRBV7-9	.	TRBD1	TRBJ2-5	TGTGCCAGCAGCTTAACCGGGACAGAACAACAAGAGACCCAGTACTTC	CASSLTGTEQQETQYF
TRBV4-1	.	TRBD1	TRBJ1-3	TGCGCCAGCAGCCAAGATCGGGTCGGACAGGTTCGAAACACCATATATTTT	CASSQDRVGQVRNTIYF
TRBV11-1	.	TRBD1	TRBJ2-5	TGTGCCAGCAGCTTAGGGACAGGCCAAGAGACCCAGTACTTC	CASSLGTGQETQYF
TRBV21-1	.	.	TRBJ1-1	TGTGCCAGCTTGGGGGGATGGGGCACTGAAGCTTTCTTT	CASLGGWGTEAFF
TRBV10-3	.	.	TRBJ2-3	TGTGCCATCAGGCCGGACAACACAGATACGCAGTATTTT	CAIRPDNTDTQYF
TRBV4-3	.	.	TRBJ2-1	TGCGCCAGCAGCCAAGCCTTGGGGGATGAGCAGTTCTTC	CASSQALGDEQFF
TRBV9	.	TRBD2	TRBJ2-5	TGTGCCAGCAGCGCTGGACTAGCGGGAGGGCTCGAGACCCAGTACTTC	CASSAGLAGGLETQYF
TRBV27	.	.	TRBJ2-7	TGTGCCAGCAGTTCCAGGGGCCACGAGCAGTACTTC	CASSSRGHEQYF
TRBV15	many	.	TRBJ2-1	TGTGCCACCAGCGGGGGCCACAATGAGCAGTTCTTC	CATSGGHNEQFF
TRBV7-6	once	.	TRBJ2-3	TGTGCCAGCAGCCATAGGGGAGCCACAGATACGCAGTATTTT	CASSHRGATDTQYF
TRBV11-2	.	.	TRBJ2-7	TGTGCCAGCAGCTCGGTAGGGAACTACGAGCAGTACTTC	CASSSVGNYEQYF
TRBV29-1	.	TRBD1	TRBJ2-1	TGCAGCGAACGACAGGGGTACAATGAGCAGTTCTTC	CSERQGYNEQFF
TRBV27	.	.	TRBJ2-1	TGTGCCAGCAGTGTCGGGACACCAGACTACAATGAGCAGTTCTTC	CASSVGTPDYNEQFF
TRBV7-7	.	.	TRBJ2-7	TGTGCCAGCAGCCAAGGGTGGGCAGACGAGCAGTACTTC	CASSQGWADEQYF
TRBV27	.	.	TRBJ1-2	TGTGCCAGCAGTCCTCGAGGGGCTAACTATGGCTACACCTTC	CASSPRGANYGYTF
TRBV18	.	TRBD1	TRBJ1-2	TGTGCCAGCTCACCGGGACAGGGTAACTATGGCTACACCTTC	CASSPGQGNYGYTF